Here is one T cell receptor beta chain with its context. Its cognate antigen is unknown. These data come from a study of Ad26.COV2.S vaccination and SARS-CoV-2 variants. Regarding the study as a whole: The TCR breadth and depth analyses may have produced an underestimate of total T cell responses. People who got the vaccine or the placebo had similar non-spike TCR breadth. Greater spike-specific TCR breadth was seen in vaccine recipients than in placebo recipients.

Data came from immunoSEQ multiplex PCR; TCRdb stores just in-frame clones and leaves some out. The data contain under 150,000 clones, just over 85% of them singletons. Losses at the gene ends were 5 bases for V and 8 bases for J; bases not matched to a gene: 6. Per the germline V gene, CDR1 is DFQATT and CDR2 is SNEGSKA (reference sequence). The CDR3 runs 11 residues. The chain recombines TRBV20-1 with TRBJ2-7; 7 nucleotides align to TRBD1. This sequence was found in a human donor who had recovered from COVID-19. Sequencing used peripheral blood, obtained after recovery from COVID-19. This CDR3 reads CSAEQGRQQYF. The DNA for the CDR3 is TGCAGTGCTGAACAGGGGCGTCAGCAGTACTTC.